The 18 T cell receptor beta chains reported below all come from one sample, sequenced in a study of blood T cell repertoires in COVID-19. Clones were read by immunoSEQ multiplex PCR, and TCRdb kept only the in-frame ones, dropping some. The sample holds about 220,000 clones; roughly 90% are singletons and the top ten take roughly 3.4%. Sample: PBMCs or T cells enriched from blood (not recorded which). Source of these receptors: a woman in her thirties or forties with acute COVID-19.

The V call is TRBV2, the J call TRBJ1-2; 8 nucleotides line up with TRBD1. Germline V lookup: CDR1 SNHLY, CDR2 FYNNEI. This CDR3 region has 15 residues. The ends lost 2 bases at V and 8 bases at J; junction bases unmatched: 10. The CDR3 reads CASSEQGPGGAGYTF. The DNA of the CDR3 is TGTGCCAGCAGTGAACAGGGACCAGGGGGCGCCGGCTACACCTTC.

V is TRBV27 and J is TRBJ2-3; tentatively, D is TRBD1 (6 bases). V dropped 2 bases and J dropped 6 bases, with 15 bases sitting between them. The CDR3 sequence is 15 residues long. Germline-derived CDR1 and CDR2 are MNHEY and SMNVEV (reference sequence). The CDR3 sequence is CASSLGRQGLDTQYF. The CDR3 DNA sequence: TGTGCCAGCAGTTTAGGCAGGCAGGGGTTGGATACGCAGTATTTT.

The chain couples TRBV21-1 to TRBJ1-5; the table's D call, TRBD1, was not checked against the DNA. TRBV21-1 is assigned pseudogene status. The CDR3 spans 15 residues. CDR3 in DNA: TGTGCCAGCAGCAAAGGCGAGACAGGAGGACAGCCCCAGCATTTT. Residues: CASSKGETGGQPQHF.

This clone showed up just once. The chain carries TRBV3-1 (or the pseudogene TRBV3-2) and TRBJ1-5; D possibly corresponds to TRBD1 (5 bases). V lost 1 base and J 7 bases, leaving 14 bases between the germline ends. From germline, CDR1 is LGHDT and CDR2 YNNKEL (reference sequence). This CDR3 contains 15 residues. DNA of the CDR3: TGTGCCAGCAGCCAAGGGACACCGGGCGCGCAGCCCCAGCATTTT. Translation gives CASSQGTPGAQPQHF.

This chain connects TRBV23-1 to TRBJ2-2, with a tentative D call TRBD2 (6 bases). TRBV23-1 is an open reading frame whose function is uncertain. The V end was cut by 6 bases, the J end by 0 bases, with 11 bases between. The CDR3 spans 15 residues. The CDR3 here is CASRHRETNTGELFF. CDR3 sequence (DNA): TGCGCCAGCAGGCACCGGGAGACGAACACCGGGGAGCTGTTTTTT.

The rearrangement links TRBV14 to TRBJ2-2, with a tentative D call TRBD2 (6 bases). The CDR3 sequence is 17 residues long. Between the trimmed V and J ends, which lost 2 bases and 6 bases, there was a span of 19 bases. Germline lookup yields CDR1 SGHDN and CDR2 FVKESK. The CDR3 region has the DNA TGTGCCAGCAGCCAATTAAGCTTCCGACTAGGGGCCGGGGAGCTGTTTTTT. It yields the protein CASSQLSFRLGAGELFF.

The chain employs TRBV15 and TRBJ1-1, with D possibly matching TRBD1 (6 bases). There are 16 residues in the CDR3. Trimming took off 0 bases at V and 7 bases at J, with 18 bases between the two ends. CDR1 LNHNV and CDR2 YYDKDF come from the germline V gene (reference sequence). The CDR3 is CATSRDKVGASLEAFF. CDR3 DNA: TGTGCCACCAGCAGAGATAAAGTGGGGGCATCCCTTGAAGCTTTCTTT.

This clone was counted only a few times. A read error may produce the germline difference seen at one junction end. The rearrangement links TRBV7-7 to TRBJ2-7; the match to TRBD2 covers 8 bases. The germline V gene encodes CDR1 SSHAT and CDR2 FNYEAQ (reference sequence). CDR3 length: 16 amino acids. CDR3: CASSLVIRGGRYEQYF. The CDR3 DNA is TGTGCTAGCAGCTTAGTTATCCGGGGGGGCCGGTACGAGCAGTACTTC.

The rearrangement uses TRBV24-1 and TRBJ1-2; D may be TRBD1 (5 bases). The V end lost 7 bases, the J end lost 8 bases, and 16 bases lay between the germline ends. Germline V gene lookup returns CDR1 KGHDR and CDR2 SFDVKD. The CDR3 runs 13 residues. This chain's CDR3 is CATSSFDSGGYTF. The CDR3, as DNA: TGTGCCACCAGCTCGTTCGACAGTGGCGGCTACACCTTC.

The chain recombines TRBV7-2 with TRBJ1-3; no firm D call. Germline V gives CDR1 SGHTA, CDR2 FQGNSA. V was shortened by 0 bases and J by 3 bases, with 12 bases between the two germline ends. This CDR3 has 16 residues. The CDR3: CASSLASQIFGNTIYF. In nucleotides, the CDR3 is TGTGCCAGCAGCTTAGCGTCCCAGATCTTTGGAAACACCATATATTTT.

The chain couples TRBV29-1 to TRBJ1-2; the D is unclear. CDR1 is SQVTM, CDR2 ANQGSEA, per germline. V was shortened by 5 bases and J by 3 bases, with 7 bases between the two germline ends. The CDR3 has 11 residues. The CDR3 DNA follows: TGCAGCGTTACCGGGGACTATGGCTACACCTTC. Translation: CSVTGDYGYTF.

The gene calls are TRBV7-9 and TRBJ2-7; a weak D match, TRBD2 (7 bases). Looked up from germline, CDR1 is SEHNR and CDR2 is FQNEAQ (reference sequence). The V and J ends lost 3 bases and 1 base respectively, with 13 bases between them. The CDR3 is 15 amino acids. The CDR3 DNA follows: TGTGCCAGCAGCTTCTTGAGGGGGGGATCCTACGAGCAGTACTTC. It yields the protein CASSFLRGGSYEQYF.

The chain couples TRBV29-1 to TRBJ1-5, with unresolved D. Germline V gives CDR1 SQVTM, CDR2 ANQGSEA. The CDR3 totals 14 residues. V dropped 5 bases and J dropped 2 bases, with 13 bases sitting between them. CDR3 nucleotides: TGCAGCGTTCTCGAAGGGAGCGGCAATCAGCCCCAGCATTTT. Translated: CSVLEGSGNQPQHF. Variable domain in full (rest from reference TRBV29-1 and TRBJ1-5): SAVISQKPSRDICQRGTSLTIQCQVDSQVTMMFWYRQQPGQSLTLIATANQGSEATYESGFVIDKFPISRPNLTFSTLTVSNMSPEDSSIYLCSVLEGSGNQPQHFGDGTRLSIL.

CDR3 region: CASSLQGARNEQFF. The CDR3 DNA reads as TGTGCCAGTAGTTTACAGGGGGCGAGGAATGAGCAGTTCTTC. The chain joins TRBV19 to TRBJ2-1; 9 bases are a match to TRBD1. This CDR3 contains 14 residues. Germline CDR1 is LNHDA and CDR2 is SQIVND (reference sequence). The ends lost 5 bases at V and 7 bases at J; junction bases unmatched: 6.

This chain uses TRBV28 with TRBJ1-2; D ambiguous. Trimming left V 3 bases short and J 4 bases short, with 12 bases between. The CDR3 runs 14 residues. Germline V lookup: CDR1 MDHEN, CDR2 SYDVKM. The CDR3 bases are TGTGCCAGCAGTTTTGACACGCTCCTCTATGGCTACACCTTC. Its translation is CASSFDTLLYGYTF.

The rearrangement joins TRBV19 to TRBJ1-6; the match to TRBD1 covers 8 bases. Trimming took 5 bases from V and 10 from J; bases not matched to a gene: 13. CDR3 length equals 16 residues. Germline-derived CDR1 and CDR2 are LNHDA and SQIVND (reference sequence). Written as DNA, the CDR3 is TGTGCCAGTAGTGGGGACAGGAGCTTTTTGAACTCACCCCTCCACTTT. Translation: CASSGDRSFLNSPLHF.

This clone was seen a handful of times. The gene calls are TRBV7-9 and TRBJ1-4; 7 bases are a match to TRBD1. Germline V gives CDR1 SEHNR, CDR2 FQNEAQ (reference sequence). The CDR3 has 14 residues. V was pared by 5 bases and J by 5 bases, with 5 bases of the junction left unmatched. The CDR3 DNA is TGTGCCAGCAGCCCGACAGGGTTGAATGAAAAACTGTTTTTT. Its protein product is CASSPTGLNEKLFF.

This clone was counted between two and nine times. This chain uses TRBV29-1 with TRBJ1-1; 12 bases align to TRBD1. Germline CDR1 SQVTM, CDR2 ANQGSEA. The length of the CDR3 is 13 residues. V shed 6 bases, J shed 10 bases, and the junction held 9 bases outside the gene matches. The DNA for the CDR3 is TGCAGCGTAAAATGGGGACAGGGGGCTGGAGCTTTCTTT. This gives the protein CSVKWGQGAGAFF.